The next 28 T cell receptor beta chains were all read from a single sample in a study of T cell clonotyping in hematopoietic cell transplantation. The repertoire was sequenced with immunoSEQ multiplex PCR; TCRdb's copy has only in-frame clones and lacks some. Among fewer than 9,000 clones listed, just under 90% were seen once. Source: PBMCs, taken 100 days after allogeneic stem cell transplant. The receptors stem from a male patient aged 50 to 59 who had an allogeneic stem cell transplant from a related donor, so the T cells may come from the graft donor. Some clones in this sample may be carry-over from other donors' samples.

The chain combines TRBV2 with TRBJ1-5; D ambiguous. Germline CDR1 reads SNHLY; CDR2 reads FYNNEI. V was clipped by 2 bases and J by 2 bases, with 4 bases between them. The CDR3 runs 13 residues. The CDR3 region has the DNA TGTGCCAGCAGTGAACAGGGCAATCAGCCCCAGCATTTT. Translated: CASSEQGNQPQHF.

J is TRBJ1-1 and V is TRBV19; 9 positions agree with TRBD1. This CDR3 comprises 14 residues. Germline CDR1 is LNHDA and CDR2 is SQIVND (reference sequence). The junction had 11 bases not matched to a gene; V was cut back by 9 bases and J by 6 bases. DNA for the CDR3: TGTGCCAGCAAAGCACAGGGGGCGGGGTCTGAAGCTTTCTTT. It specifies CASKAQGAGSEAFF.

This chain joins TRBV27 and TRBJ1-6, with TRBD1 matching over 7 bases. Germline assignment: CDR1 MNHEY and CDR2 SMNVEV (reference sequence). V gave up 2 bases and J gave up 14 bases; unmatched junction bases: 24. CDR3 length equals 19 residues. The CDR3 sequence is CASSLKNTGDAAGRWALHF. As DNA, the CDR3 is TGTGCCAGCAGTTTAAAAAATACAGGGGACGCGGCGGGTAGGTGGGCCCTCCACTTT.

The V gene is TRBV29-1, the J gene TRBJ2-2; D is undetermined. This CDR3 spans 12 amino acids. The germline V gene has CDR1 SQVTM and CDR2 ANQGSEA. V lost 3 bases to trimming and J lost 6 bases, with 8 bases between them. The CDR3 coding sequence is TGCAGCGTTGATTCGGGTGCCGGGGAGCTGTTTTTT. Its translation is CSVDSGAGELFF.

The chain has TRBV29-1 and TRBJ1-2; no reliable D call. The V end was cut by 4 bases, the J end by 7 bases, with 1 base between. The CDR3 contains 8 residues. From germline, CDR1 is SQVTM and CDR2 ANQGSEA. Here the CDR3 DNA reads TGCAGCGTTGGTGGCTACACCTTC. Its translation is CSVGGYTF.

The chain is built from TRBV6-5 and TRBJ2-2; D is undetermined. V dropped 2 bases and J dropped 7 bases, with 8 bases sitting between them. The CDR3 has 13 amino acids. Germline values: CDR1 MNHEY, CDR2 SVGAGI. This CDR3 reads CASSYVGIGELFF. The DNA of the CDR3 is TGTGCCAGCAGTTACGTTGGCATCGGGGAGCTGTTTTTT.

The chain has TRBV30 and TRBJ1-2; possibly TRBD1 for D (5 bases). Germline V gives CDR1 GTSNPN, CDR2 SVGIG (reference sequence). This CDR3 has 12 amino acids. Trimming pared 8 bases from V and 4 bases from J, leaving 14 bases between. In DNA, the CDR3 is TGTGCCCGGACGGTGGGGGGCTATGGCTACACCTTC. Amino acid sequence: CARTVGGYGYTF.

This clone was seen just once. The chain is built from TRBV2 and TRBJ2-3; D not certain. V was cut by 6 bases and J by 0 bases, with 10 bases left in between. The CDR3 is 14 residues long. From germline, CDR1 is SNHLY and CDR2 FYNNEI. CDR3 residues: CASRQFLSTDTQYF. The DNA for the CDR3 is TGTGCCAGCAGACAGTTCTTGAGCACAGATACGCAGTATTTT.

The rearrangement links TRBV2 to TRBJ2-7; tentatively, D is TRBD2 (6 bases). Trimming took 6 bases from V and 2 from J, leaving 11 bases between them. The CDR3 is 13 residues long. The V gene's germline CDR1 is SNHLY and CDR2 FYNNEI. The CDR3 spells CASRQGGPYEQYF. The DNA of the CDR3 is TGTGCCAGCAGGCAGGGAGGACCCTACGAGCAGTACTTC.

Notes on this clone: A junction end diverges from the germline sequence, so it may reflect a read error. The V call is TRBV27, the J call TRBJ2-7; possibly TRBD2 for D (5 bases). Germline V gene lookup returns CDR1 MNHEY and CDR2 SMNVEV (reference sequence). The CDR3 extends over 13 amino acids. As DNA, the CDR3 is TGTGCCAGCAGTTTCACCAAAGGACGGACGGAGGACTTC. Protein: CASSFTKGRTEDF.

This chain uses TRBV27 with TRBJ1-1, with unresolved D. In germline, CDR1 is MNHEY, CDR2 SMNVEV (reference sequence). Trimming removed 5 bases from V and 5 bases from J, with 12 bases in between. This CDR3 comprises 13 residues. CDR3 in DNA: TGTGCCAGCAGTCCTCTCCGGGCTACTGAAGCTTTCTTT. This translates into CASSPLRATEAFF.

This clone was found once. CDR3 amino acids: CAWSPDRGNGYTF. The CDR3 DNA reads as TGTGCCTGGAGTCCGGACAGGGGGAATGGCTACACCTTC. J is TRBJ1-2 and V is TRBV30, with TRBD1 identical over 10 bases. CDR3 length: 13 residues. V gave up 2 bases and J gave up 6 bases; unmatched junction bases: 3. The germline CDR1 and CDR2 sequences are GTSNPN and SVGIG (reference sequence).

The chain is built from TRBV30 and TRBJ2-5; no reliable D call. The J call is in doubt because the DNA end fits TRBJ2-7 better. This CDR3 is built from 15 residues. Germline values: CDR1 GTSNPN, CDR2 SVGIG (reference sequence). The CDR3 DNA sequence: TGTGCCTGGAGTGTAGGTCAGGCAAACACCTACGAGCAGTACTTC. Amino acid sequence: CAWSVGQANTYEQYF.

The chain has TRBV30 and TRBJ1-4, with D hard to call. The V gene's germline CDR1 is GTSNPN and CDR2 SVGIG (reference sequence). This CDR3 spans 15 amino acids. V lost 3 bases to trimming and J lost 0 bases, with 11 bases between them. CDR3 coding DNA: TGTGCCTGGAGAAACCGAGCAGCAACTAATGAAAAACTGTTTTTT. It is translated as CAWRNRAATNEKLFF.

J is TRBJ1-5 and V is TRBV4-1; 7 nucleotides line up with TRBD1. With 3 bases clipped from V and 0 bases from J, the junction kept 2 bases outside the gene matches. The CDR3 is made up of 15 amino acids. Germline-derived CDR1 and CDR2 are MGHRA and YSYEKL. The chain's CDR3 is CASSQGDSSNQPQHF. The CDR3 DNA follows: TGCGCCAGCAGCCAGGGGGACAGTAGCAATCAGCCCCAGCATTTT.

The chain is built from TRBV29-1 and TRBJ1-2, with D maybe TRBD1 (5 bases). Per germline, CDR1 SQVTM and CDR2 ANQGSEA. Between the trimmed V and J ends, which lost 6 bases and 4 bases, there was a span of 12 bases. The CDR3 has 12 residues. Here the CDR3 reads CSVGTEPYGYTF. The CDR3 coding sequence is TGCAGCGTCGGGACGGAGCCCTATGGCTACACCTTC.

This chain connects TRBV30 to TRBJ1-4, with D tentatively TRBD1 (5 bases). CDR3 size: 13 residues. V dropped 2 bases and J dropped 5 bases, with 9 bases sitting between them. Looked up from germline, CDR1 is GTSNPN and CDR2 is SVGIG (reference sequence). DNA for the CDR3: TGTGCCTGGAGTCTGCAGGGCAATGAAAAACTGTTTTTT. Protein sequence: CAWSLQGNEKLFF.

V and J are TRBV6-5 and TRBJ2-7; perhaps D is TRBD1 or TRBD2 (6 bases each). V gave up 0 bases and J gave up 6 bases, with 9 bases separating them. The CDR3 has 13 residues. Germline V gene lookup returns CDR1 MNHEY and CDR2 SVGAGI. The CDR3 loop is CASSYSGGGEQYF. For the CDR3, the DNA is TGTGCCAGCAGTTACTCGGGGGGCGGCGAGCAGTACTTC.

The V call is TRBV19, the J call TRBJ1-1; no reliable D call. The CDR3 is made up of 13 amino acids. Germline V gene sequence: CDR1 LNHDA, CDR2 SQIVND (reference sequence). The V and J ends lost 0 bases and 11 bases respectively, with 13 bases between them. The CDR3 loop reads CASSIDPAGWAFF. CDR3 DNA: TGTGCCAGTAGTATAGATCCGGCAGGCTGGGCTTTCTTT.

This chain links TRBV9 with TRBJ1-1, with D tentatively TRBD1 (6 bases). V was pared by 0 bases and J by 3 bases, with 12 bases between. Germline-derived CDR1 and CDR2 are SGDLS and YYNGEE. This CDR3 is 15 amino acids long. In DNA form, the CDR3 reads TGTGCCAGCAGCGTAGAAGCAGGGGAGGACACTGAAGCTTTCTTT. It specifies CASSVEAGEDTEAFF.

This chain joins TRBV7-2 and TRBJ2-5, with D perhaps TRBD1 (5 bases). V lost 0 bases to trimming and J lost 11 bases, with 10 bases between them. CDR1 SGHTA and CDR2 FQGNSA come from the germline V gene. This CDR3 comprises 12 residues. CDR3 loop: CASSLALGRQYF. The CDR3 DNA is TGTGCCAGCAGCTTAGCGCTGGGGCGGCAGTACTTC.

The chain joins TRBV6-4 to TRBJ1-2; D is unclear. The germline V and J ends were trimmed by 7 bases and 4 bases, with 10 bases remaining between them. CDR1 and CDR2 from the germline V gene are MRHNA and SNTAGT. The CDR3 is 12 residues long. CDR3 sequence reads: CASTRKTYGYTF. In DNA form, the CDR3 reads TGTGCCAGCACACGGAAGACCTATGGCTACACCTTC.

J is TRBJ2-1 and V is TRBV10-1, with D perhaps being TRBD1 or TRBD2 (5 bases each). The CDR3 is 14 amino acids. V was shortened by 6 bases and J by 4 bases, with 13 bases between the two germline ends. Per the germline V gene, CDR1 is WNHNN and CDR2 is SYGVQD (reference sequence). The CDR3 spells CASSLPGPYNEQFF. For the CDR3, the DNA is TGCGCCAGCAGCCTACCGGGGCCTTACAATGAGCAGTTCTTC.

The rearrangement joins TRBV5-6 to TRBJ1-1; D remains unclear. CDR1 is SGHDT and CDR2 is YYEEEE in the germline V gene. The CDR3 has 14 residues. Trimming took 2 bases from V and 3 from J, leaving 11 bases between them. The CDR3 loop is CASSFPVGHTEAFF. CDR3 in DNA: TGTGCCAGCAGCTTCCCAGTAGGACACACTGAAGCTTTCTTT. The whole variable domain, filled in from reference TRBV5-6 and TRBJ1-1, reads DAGVTQSPTHLIKTRGQQVTLRCSPKSGHDTVSWYQQALGQGPQFIFQYYEEEERQRGNFPDRFSGHQFPNYSSELNVNALLLGDSALYLCASSFPVGHTEAFFGQGTRLTVV.

V and J are TRBV28 and TRBJ1-5, with a possible D match to TRBD1 (5 bases). CDR1 MDHEN and CDR2 SYDVKM come from the germline V gene. V shed 6 bases and J shed 0 bases, with 15 bases lying between them. The CDR3 is made up of 16 amino acids. CDR3 region: CASRFRRQISNQPQHF. In DNA form, the CDR3 reads TGTGCCAGCAGATTCAGGAGACAGATTAGCAATCAGCCCCAGCATTTT.

CDR3 in amino acids: CASSLEGGTDTQYF. The CDR3 DNA follows: TGTGCCAGCAGCTTAGAAGGTGGCACAGATACGCAGTATTTT. The chain uses TRBV7-3 and TRBJ2-3; D call uncertain. The CDR3 covers 14 residues. The germline V and J ends were trimmed by 2 bases and 1 base, with 7 bases remaining between them. CDR1 is SGHTA, CDR2 FQGTGA, per germline.

The rearrangement uses TRBV5-8 and TRBJ1-2; D not resolved. The germline V and J ends were trimmed by 4 bases and 3 bases, with 7 bases remaining between them. The CDR3 runs 12 residues. CDR1 is SGHTS, CDR2 YDEGEE, per germline. The CDR3 spells CASSLEHYGYTF. In nucleotides, the CDR3 is TGTGCCAGCAGCCTGGAACACTATGGCTACACCTTC.

The chain joins TRBV6-5 to TRBJ1-2; D gene ambiguous. V was shortened by 4 bases and J by 0 bases, with 9 bases between the two germline ends. This CDR3 region has 14 residues. The germline gives CDR1 MNHEY, CDR2 SVGAGI. The CDR3 loop is CASSLKPSNYGYTF. The CDR3 DNA reads as TGTGCCAGCAGTTTGAAACCTTCTAACTATGGCTACACCTTC.